The TCR beta chain described here comes from a study of OX40 agonist ivuxolimab in advanced cancers. Across the whole study: Intravenous ivuxolimab was administered to patients every 2 weeks at 0.01 to 10 mg/kg. Subjects had a mean age of about 60 years, with a range of roughly 20 to 79; about 83% were male. Participants could have had prior anti-PD-1, anti-PD-L1 or anti-CTLA-4 therapy, and less than 45% had some. Broader study findings: Expanded clones tended on average to be more numerous among CD8+ T cells than CD4+.

This clone was detected a few times. Its antigen remains unidentified. This CDR3 is built from 14 residues. CDR1 SGHRS and CDR2 YFSETQ come from the germline V gene. V was pared by 4 bases and J by 4 bases, with 11 bases between. The assay was immunoSEQ multiplex PCR, and TCRdb's table has in-frame clones only and misses some. Among approximately 94,000 clones listed, about 89% were seen once. The TCR originated in an adult with an advanced solid tumor such as melanoma, head and neck, liver or kidney cancer. The input for sequencing was CD4+ or CD8+ T cells sorted from blood, taken in a trial of the OX40 agonist ivuxolimab. V gene TRBV5-1 combines with J gene TRBJ1-4; perhaps TRBD1 as D (6 bases). For the CDR3, the DNA is TGCGCCAGCAGCCAGGGACAAATTAATGAAAAACTGTTTTTT. Translating gives CASSQGQINEKLFF.